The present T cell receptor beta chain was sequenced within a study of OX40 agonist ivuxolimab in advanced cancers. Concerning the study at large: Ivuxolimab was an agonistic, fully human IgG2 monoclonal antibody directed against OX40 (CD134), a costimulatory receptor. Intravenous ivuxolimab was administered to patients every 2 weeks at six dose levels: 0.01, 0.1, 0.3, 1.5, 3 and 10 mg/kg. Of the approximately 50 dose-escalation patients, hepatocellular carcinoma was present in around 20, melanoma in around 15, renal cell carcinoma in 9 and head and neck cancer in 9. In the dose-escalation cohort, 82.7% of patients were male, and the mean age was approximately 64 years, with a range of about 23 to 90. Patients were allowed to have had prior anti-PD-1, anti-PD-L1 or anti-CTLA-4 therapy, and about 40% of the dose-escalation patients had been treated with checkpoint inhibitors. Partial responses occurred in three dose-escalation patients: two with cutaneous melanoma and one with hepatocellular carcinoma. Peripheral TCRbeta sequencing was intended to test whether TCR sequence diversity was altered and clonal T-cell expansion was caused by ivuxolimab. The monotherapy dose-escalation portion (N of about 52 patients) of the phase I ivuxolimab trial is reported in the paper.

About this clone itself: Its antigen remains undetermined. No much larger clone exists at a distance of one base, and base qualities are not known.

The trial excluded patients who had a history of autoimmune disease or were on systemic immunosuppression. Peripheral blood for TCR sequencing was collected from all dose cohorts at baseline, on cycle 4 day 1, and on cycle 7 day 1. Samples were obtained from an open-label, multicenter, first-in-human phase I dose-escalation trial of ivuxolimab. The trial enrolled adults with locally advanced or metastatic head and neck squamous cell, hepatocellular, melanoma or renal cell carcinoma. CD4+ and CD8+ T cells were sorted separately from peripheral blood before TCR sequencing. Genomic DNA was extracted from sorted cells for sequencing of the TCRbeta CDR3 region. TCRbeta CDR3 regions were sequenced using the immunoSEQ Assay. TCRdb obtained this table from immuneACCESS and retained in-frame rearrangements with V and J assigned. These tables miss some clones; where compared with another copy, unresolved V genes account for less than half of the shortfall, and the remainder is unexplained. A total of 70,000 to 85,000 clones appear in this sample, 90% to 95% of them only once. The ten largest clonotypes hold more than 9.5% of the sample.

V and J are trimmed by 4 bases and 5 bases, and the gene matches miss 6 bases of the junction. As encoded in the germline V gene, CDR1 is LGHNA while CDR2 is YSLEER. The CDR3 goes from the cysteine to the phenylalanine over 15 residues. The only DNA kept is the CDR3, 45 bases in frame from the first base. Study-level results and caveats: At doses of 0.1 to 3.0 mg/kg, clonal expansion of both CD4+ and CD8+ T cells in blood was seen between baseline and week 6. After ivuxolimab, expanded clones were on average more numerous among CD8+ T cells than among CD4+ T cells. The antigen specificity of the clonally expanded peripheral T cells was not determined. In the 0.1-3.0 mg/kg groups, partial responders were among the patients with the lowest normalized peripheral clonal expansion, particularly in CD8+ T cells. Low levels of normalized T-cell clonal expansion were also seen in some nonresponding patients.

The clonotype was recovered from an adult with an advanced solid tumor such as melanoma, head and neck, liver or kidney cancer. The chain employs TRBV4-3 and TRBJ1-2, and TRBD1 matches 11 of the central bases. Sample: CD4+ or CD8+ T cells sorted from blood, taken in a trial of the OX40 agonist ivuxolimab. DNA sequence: TGCGCCAGCAGCCCGGGGACAGGGGGTTCTTATGGCTACACCTTC. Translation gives CASSPGTGGSYGYTF.